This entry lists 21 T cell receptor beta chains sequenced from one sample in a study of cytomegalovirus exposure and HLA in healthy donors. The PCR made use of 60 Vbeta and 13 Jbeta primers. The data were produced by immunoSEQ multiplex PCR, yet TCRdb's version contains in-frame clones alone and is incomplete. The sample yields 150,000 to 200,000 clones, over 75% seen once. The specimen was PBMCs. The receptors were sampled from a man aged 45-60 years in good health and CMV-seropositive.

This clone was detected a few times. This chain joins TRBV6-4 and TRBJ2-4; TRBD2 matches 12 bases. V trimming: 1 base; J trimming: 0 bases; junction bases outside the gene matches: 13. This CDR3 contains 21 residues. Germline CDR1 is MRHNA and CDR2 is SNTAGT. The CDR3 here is CASSDFTTGTSGSLAKNIQYF. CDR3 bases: TGTGCCAGCAGTGACTTCACTACGGGGACTAGCGGGTCTCTAGCCAAAAACATTCAGTACTTC.

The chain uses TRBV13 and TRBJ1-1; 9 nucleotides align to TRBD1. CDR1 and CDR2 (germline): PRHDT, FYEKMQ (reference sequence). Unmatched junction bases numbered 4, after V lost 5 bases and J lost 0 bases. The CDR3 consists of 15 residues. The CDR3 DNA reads TGTGCCAGCAGCCCGGGACAGGGTTTGAACACTGAAGCTTTCTTT. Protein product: CASSPGQGLNTEAFF.

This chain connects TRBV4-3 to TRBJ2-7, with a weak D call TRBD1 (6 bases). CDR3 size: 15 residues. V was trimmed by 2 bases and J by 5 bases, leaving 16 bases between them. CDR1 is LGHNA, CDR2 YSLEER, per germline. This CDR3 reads CASSQIATGIHEQYF. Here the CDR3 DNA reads TGCGCCAGCAGCCAAATTGCGACAGGTATCCACGAGCAGTACTTC.

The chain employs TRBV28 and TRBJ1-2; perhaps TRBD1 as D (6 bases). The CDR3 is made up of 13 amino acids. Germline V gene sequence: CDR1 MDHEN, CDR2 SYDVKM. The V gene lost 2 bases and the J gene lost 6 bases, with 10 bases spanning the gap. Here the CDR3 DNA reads TGTGCCAGCAGTTTAGCGGGGGCGAATGGCTACACCTTC. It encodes CASSLAGANGYTF.

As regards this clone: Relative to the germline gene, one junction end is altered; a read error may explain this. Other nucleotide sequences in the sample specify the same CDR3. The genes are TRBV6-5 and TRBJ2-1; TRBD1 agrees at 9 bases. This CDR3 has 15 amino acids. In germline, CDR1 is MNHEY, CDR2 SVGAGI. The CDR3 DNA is TGTGCCAGCAGTTCCGACAGGGGGAACTACAATGAACAGTTCTTC. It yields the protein CASSSDRGNYNEQFF.

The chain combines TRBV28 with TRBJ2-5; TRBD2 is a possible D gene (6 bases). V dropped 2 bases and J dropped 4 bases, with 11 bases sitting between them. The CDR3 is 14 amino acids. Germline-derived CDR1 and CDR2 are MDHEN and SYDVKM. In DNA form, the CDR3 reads TGTGCCAGCAGTTTAGCAATCGGGGGAGAGACCCAGTACTTC. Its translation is CASSLAIGGETQYF.

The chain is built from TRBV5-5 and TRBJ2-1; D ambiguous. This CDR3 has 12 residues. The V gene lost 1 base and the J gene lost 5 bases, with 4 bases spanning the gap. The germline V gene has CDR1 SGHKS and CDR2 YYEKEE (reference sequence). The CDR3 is CASSLTNNEQFF. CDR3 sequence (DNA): TGTGCCAGCAGCTTGACAAACAATGAGCAGTTCTTC.

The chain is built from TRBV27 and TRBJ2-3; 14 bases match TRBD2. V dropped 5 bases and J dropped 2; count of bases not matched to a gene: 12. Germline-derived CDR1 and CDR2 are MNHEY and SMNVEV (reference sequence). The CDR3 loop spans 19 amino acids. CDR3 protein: CASSHRTPTSGGATDTQYF. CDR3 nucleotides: TGTGCCAGCAGTCATCGCACCCCGACTAGCGGGGGGGCCACAGATACGCAGTATTTT.

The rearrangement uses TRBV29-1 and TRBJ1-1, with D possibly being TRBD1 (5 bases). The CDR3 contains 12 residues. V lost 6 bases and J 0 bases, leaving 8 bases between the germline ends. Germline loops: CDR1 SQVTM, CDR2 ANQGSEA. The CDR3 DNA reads TGCAGCGTGACCAGGGTGAACACTGAAGCTTTCTTT. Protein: CSVTRVNTEAFF.

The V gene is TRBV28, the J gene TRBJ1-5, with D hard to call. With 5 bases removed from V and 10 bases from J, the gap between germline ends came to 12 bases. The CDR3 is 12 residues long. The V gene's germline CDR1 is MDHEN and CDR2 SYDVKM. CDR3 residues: CASSSGELPQHF. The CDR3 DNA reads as TGTGCCAGCAGTAGCGGGGAGTTACCCCAGCATTTT.

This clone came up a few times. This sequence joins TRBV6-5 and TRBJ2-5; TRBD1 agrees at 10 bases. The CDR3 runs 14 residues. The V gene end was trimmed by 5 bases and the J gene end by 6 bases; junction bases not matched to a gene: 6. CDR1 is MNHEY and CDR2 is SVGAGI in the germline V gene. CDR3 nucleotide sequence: TGTGCCAGCAGTCCCCTGGGACAGGGGAAGACCCAGTACTTC. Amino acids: CASSPLGQGKTQYF.

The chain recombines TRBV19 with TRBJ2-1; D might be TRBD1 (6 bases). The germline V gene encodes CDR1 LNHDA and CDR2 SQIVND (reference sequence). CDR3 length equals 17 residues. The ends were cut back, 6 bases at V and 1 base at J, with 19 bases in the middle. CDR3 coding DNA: TGTGCCAGTAGCGAGTCCCTTATCAGGGGTTCCTACAATGAGCAGTTCTTC. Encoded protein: CASSESLIRGSYNEQFF.

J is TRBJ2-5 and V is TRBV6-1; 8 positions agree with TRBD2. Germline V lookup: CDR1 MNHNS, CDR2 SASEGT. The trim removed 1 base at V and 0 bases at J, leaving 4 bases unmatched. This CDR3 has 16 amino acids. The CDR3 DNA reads TGTGCCAGCAGTGAAGAGACTAGCGAGTACCAAGAGACCCAGTACTTC. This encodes CASSEETSEYQETQYF.

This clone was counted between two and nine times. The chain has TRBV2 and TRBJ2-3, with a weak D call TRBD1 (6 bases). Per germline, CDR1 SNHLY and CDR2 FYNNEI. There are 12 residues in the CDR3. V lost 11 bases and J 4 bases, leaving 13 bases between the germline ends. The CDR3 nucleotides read TGTGCCGGAAGTGGGGGCGCAGATACGCAGTATTTT. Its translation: CAGSGGADTQYF.

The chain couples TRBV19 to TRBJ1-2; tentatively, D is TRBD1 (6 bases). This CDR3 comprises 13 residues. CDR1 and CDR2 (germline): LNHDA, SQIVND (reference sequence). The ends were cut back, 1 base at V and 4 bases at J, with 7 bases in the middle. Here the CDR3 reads CASSIATGYGYTF. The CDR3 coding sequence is TGTGCCAGTAGTATAGCGACAGGCTATGGCTACACCTTC.

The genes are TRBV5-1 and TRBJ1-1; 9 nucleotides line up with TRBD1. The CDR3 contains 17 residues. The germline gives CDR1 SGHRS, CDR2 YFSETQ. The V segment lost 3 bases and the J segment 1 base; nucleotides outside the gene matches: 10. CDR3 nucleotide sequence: TGCGCCAGCAGCTCGCCCGGGACAGGGATGGCGAACACTGAAGCTTTCTTT. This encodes CASSSPGTGMANTEAFF.

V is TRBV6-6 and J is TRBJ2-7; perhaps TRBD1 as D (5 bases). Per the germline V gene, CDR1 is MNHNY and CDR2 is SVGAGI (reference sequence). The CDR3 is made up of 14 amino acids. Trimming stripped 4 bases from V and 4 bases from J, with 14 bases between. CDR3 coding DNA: TGTGCCAGCAGTTTTGGACAAAGTGGATACGAGCAGTACTTC. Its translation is CASSFGQSGYEQYF.

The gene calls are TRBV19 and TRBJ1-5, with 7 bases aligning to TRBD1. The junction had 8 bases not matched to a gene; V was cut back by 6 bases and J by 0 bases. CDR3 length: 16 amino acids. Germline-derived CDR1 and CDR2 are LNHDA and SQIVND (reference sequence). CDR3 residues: CASRLGDRVSNQPQHF. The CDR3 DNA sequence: TGTGCCAGTAGGCTCGGCGACAGGGTTAGCAATCAGCCCCAGCATTTT. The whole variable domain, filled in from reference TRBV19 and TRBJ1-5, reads DGGITQSPKYLFRKEGQNVTLSCEQNLNHDAMYWYRQDPGQGLRLIYYSQIVNDFQKGDIAEGYSVSREKKESFPLTVTSAQKNPTAFYLCASRLGDRVSNQPQHFGDGTRLSIL.

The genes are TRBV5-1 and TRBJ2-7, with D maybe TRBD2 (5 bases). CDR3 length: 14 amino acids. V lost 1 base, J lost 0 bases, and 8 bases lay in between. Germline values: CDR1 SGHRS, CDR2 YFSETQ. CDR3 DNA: TGCGCCAGCAGCTTGCCGGGGAGCTCCTACGAGCAGTACTTC. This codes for CASSLPGSSYEQYF.

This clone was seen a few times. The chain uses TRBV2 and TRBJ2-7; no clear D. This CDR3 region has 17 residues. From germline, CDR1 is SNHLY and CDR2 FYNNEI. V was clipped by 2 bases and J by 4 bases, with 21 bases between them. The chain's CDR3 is CASSEWIDSRSPYEQYV. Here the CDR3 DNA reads TGTGCCAGCAGTGAATGGATCGACTCTCGTTCCCCTTACGAGCAGTACGTC.

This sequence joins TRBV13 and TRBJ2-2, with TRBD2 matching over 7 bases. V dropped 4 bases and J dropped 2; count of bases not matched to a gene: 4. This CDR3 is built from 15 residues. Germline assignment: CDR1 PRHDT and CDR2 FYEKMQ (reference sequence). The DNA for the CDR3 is TGTGCCAGCAGCTACCGGGACTACAACACCGGGGAGCTGTTTTTT. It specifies CASSYRDYNTGELFF.